These 27 T cell receptor beta chains were all obtained from the same sample, sequenced in a study of T cell repertoires in cytomegalovirus infection. TCRdb recomputed calls from the reads with MiXCR, one row per CDR3 protein. Seen here are under 150,000 distinct CDR3 sequences, approximately 9.2% observed once, and the top ten hold 10%. Sample: PBMCs. The origin of the receptors is a human donor in good health (CMV status not recorded). Some clones in this sample may be carry-over from other donors' samples.

The chain employs TRBV15 and TRBJ2-2, with a tentative D call TRBD1 (5 bases). Germline V gives CDR1 LNHNV, CDR2 YYDKDF (reference sequence). This CDR3 is built from 15 residues. Deletions cut 1 base from V and 1 base from J, with 7 bases between. In DNA form, the CDR3 reads TGTGCCACCAGCAGAGGGACAAAGAACACCGGGGAGCTGTTTTTT. As protein: CATSRGTKNTGELFF.

The sample holds many counts of this clonotype. The gene calls are TRBV10-3 and TRBJ2-3, with unresolved D. This CDR3 is 12 amino acids long. The ends were cut back, 10 bases at V and 5 bases at J, with 13 bases in the middle. Germline lookup yields CDR1 ENHRY and CDR2 SYGVKD. The CDR3 DNA follows: TGTGCCACCCAAGTTAGTGGAGATACGCAGTATTTT. Its protein is CATQVSGDTQYF.

In its sample, this clonotype was seen a few times. V is TRBV5-4 and J is TRBJ2-7, with D maybe TRBD1 (6 bases). This CDR3 is 16 amino acids long. In germline, CDR1 is SGHNT, CDR2 YYREEE (reference sequence). The ends were cut back, 0 bases at V and 0 bases at J, with 13 bases in the middle. The CDR3 nucleotides read TGTGCCAGCAGCTTGGCGGGACAAAGGAGCTCCTACGAGCAGTACTTC. Translating gives CASSLAGQRSSYEQYF. Based on the CDR3 plus reference TRBV5-4 and TRBJ2-7, the full variable domain is ETGVTQSPTHLIKTRGQQVTLRCSSQSGHNTVSWYQQALGQGPQFIFQYYREEENGRGNFPPRFSGLQFPNYSSELNVNALELDDSALYLCASSLAGQRSSYEQYFGPGTRLTVT.

There are many counts of this clonotype. This sequence joins TRBV2 and TRBJ2-2; 7 bases are a match to TRBD2. This CDR3 region has 15 residues. Germline trimming cut 4 bases from V and 1 base from J; bases unmatched to any gene: 3. Germline V gene lookup returns CDR1 SNHLY and CDR2 FYNNEI. The DNA of the CDR3 is TGTGCCAGCAGTGTGCAGCGGGGGAACACCGGGGAGCTGTTTTTT. Its translation: CASSVQRGNTGELFF.

This clonotype was seen repeatedly, ten times or more. The chain employs TRBV6-1 and TRBJ1-2; no clear D. CDR1 is MNHNS, CDR2 SASEGT, per germline. V shed 4 bases and J shed 0 bases, with 12 bases lying between them. This CDR3 is built from 15 residues. CDR3 sequence reads: CASSVSHLTNYGYTF. The CDR3 DNA reads as TGTGCCAGCAGTGTGAGTCATCTTACTAACTATGGCTACACCTTC.

This clonotype showed up many times. This chain uses TRBV6-1 with TRBJ1-1; the D gene is possibly TRBD1 (6 bases). The V gene's germline CDR1 is MNHNS and CDR2 SASEGT. Trimming took off 8 bases at V and 4 bases at J, with 14 bases between the two ends. This CDR3 has 13 residues. CDR3 protein: CASEDRLSTEAFF. The CDR3 region has the DNA TGTGCCAGCGAGGACAGATTGAGCACTGAAGCTTTCTTT.

This clonotype was counted between two and nine times. The chain is built from TRBV19 and TRBJ2-1, with 12 positions matching TRBD2. This CDR3 is built from 18 residues. CDR1 LNHDA and CDR2 SQIVND come from the germline V gene (reference sequence). The J segment lost 0 bases and the V segment lost 6 bases, leaving 9 bases of the junction unmatched. For the CDR3, the DNA is TGTGCCAGTAGGACTAGCGGGGGCCCCCAGAGCTCCTACAATGAGCAGTTCTTC. This translates into CASRTSGGPQSSYNEQFF.

This clonotype was seen a handful of times. This chain's CDR3 is CASSTLRDRDSGYTF. The CDR3 coding sequence is TGTGCCAGTAGTACCCTCCGAGACCGGGATTCTGGCTACACCTTC. This chain links TRBV19 with TRBJ1-2; D gene unclear. The CDR3 has 15 amino acids. The germline V and J ends were trimmed by 4 bases and 7 bases, with 19 bases remaining between them. The germline V gene encodes CDR1 LNHDA and CDR2 SQIVND (reference sequence).

This clonotype was detected many times. The V call is TRBV28, the J call TRBJ2-6, with D hard to call. Germline V lookup: CDR1 MDHEN, CDR2 SYDVKM. The V and J ends lost 5 bases and 0 bases respectively, with 8 bases between them. The CDR3 spans 15 residues. CDR3 residues: CASSRLDSGANVLTF. CDR3 nucleotides: TGTGCCAGCAGTAGACTTGACTCTGGGGCCAACGTCCTGACTTTC.

The chain has TRBV15 and TRBJ2-7; TRBD1 aligns across 11 bases. The CDR3 contains 15 residues. After removal of 4 bases from V and 4 bases from J, the junction contained 6 bases not matched to a gene. Germline-derived CDR1 and CDR2 are LNHNV and YYDKDF (reference sequence). In nucleotides, the CDR3 is TGTGCCACCAGCAACTGGACAGGGGGCCGGTACGAGCAGTACTTC. Its protein is CATSNWTGGRYEQYF.

This clonotype occurred many times. The rearrangement links TRBV7-9 to TRBJ2-5, with 7 positions matching TRBD2. This CDR3 is 14 amino acids long. In germline, CDR1 is SEHNR, CDR2 FQNEAQ (reference sequence). The V gene end was trimmed by 5 bases and the J gene end by 2 bases; junction bases not matched to a gene: 5. CDR3 DNA sequence: TGTGCCAGCAGCCGACTAGCCCAGCAAGAGACCCAGTACTTC. Encoded protein: CASSRLAQQETQYF.

This clonotype appeared many times. V and J are TRBV14 and TRBJ2-4, with unresolved D. Germline CDR1 and CDR2: SGHDN and FVKESK. The CDR3 has 15 amino acids. Deletions cut 6 bases from V and 0 bases from J, with 12 bases between. The DNA of the CDR3 is TGTGCCAGCAGTCTCGGTCAACTAGCCAAAAACATTCAGTACTTC. Encoded protein: CASSLGQLAKNIQYF.

The table lists this clonotype with many counts. The chain couples TRBV5-1 to TRBJ2-7; TRBD2 might be the D (5 bases). Trimming stripped 3 bases from V and 2 bases from J, with 21 bases between. The CDR3 is made up of 17 amino acids. CDR1 is SGHRS and CDR2 is YFSETQ in the germline V gene. CDR3 DNA: TGCGCCAGCAGCTACGGGGAATGGGGTAGCGTTGCCTACGAGCAGTACTTC. Its protein is CASSYGEWGSVAYEQYF. Using reference TRBV5-1 and TRBJ2-7 for the parts outside the CDR3, the full variable domain is KAGVTQTPRYLIKTRGQQVTLSCSPISGHRSVSWYQQTPGQGLQFLFEYFSETQRNKGNFPGRFSGRQFSNSRSEMNVSTLELGDSALYLCASSYGEWGSVAYEQYFGPGTRLTVT.

This clonotype appeared many times. This sequence joins TRBV7-4 and TRBJ2-7, with 7 bases lining up with TRBD2. V gave up 5 bases and J gave up 6 bases; unmatched junction bases: 10. Per germline, CDR1 SGHVT and CDR2 SQSDAQ. The CDR3 is 14 residues long. The CDR3 is CASSRDREASEQYV. Here the CDR3 DNA reads TGTGCCAGCAGCCGGGATCGGGAGGCCTCCGAGCAGTACGTC.

In its sample, this clonotype was seen many times. The V and J genes are TRBV18 and TRBJ1-2, with D perhaps matching TRBD1 (5 bases). This CDR3 region has 17 residues. CDR1 is KGHSH, CDR2 LQKENI, per germline. V lost 3 bases to trimming and J lost 4 bases, with 21 bases between them. CDR3 region: CASSPQGNRDRIYGYTF. In nucleotides, the CDR3 is TGTGCCAGCTCACCGCAAGGTAATAGGGACCGGATCTATGGCTACACCTTC.

This clonotype turned up a few times. The chain uses TRBV2 and TRBJ1-4; D uncertain. V gave up 4 bases and J gave up 4 bases, with 10 bases separating them. Germline CDR1 SNHLY, CDR2 FYNNEI. The CDR3 is 14 residues long. The CDR3: CASSAARVNEKLFF. CDR3 DNA: TGTGCCAGCAGTGCGGCAAGAGTTAATGAAAAACTGTTTTTT. The entire variable domain, with the rest obtained from reference TRBV2 and TRBJ1-4, is as follows: EPEVTQTPSHQVTQMGQEVILRCVPISNHLYFYWYRQILGQKVEFLVSFYNNEISEKSEIFDDQFSVERPDGSNFTLKIRSTKLEDSAMYFCASSAARVNEKLFFGSGTQLSVL.

The chain recombines TRBV20-1 with TRBJ2-1; 7 positions agree with TRBD2. With 4 bases clipped from V and 4 bases from J, the junction kept 7 bases outside the gene matches. CDR1 and CDR2 from the germline V gene are DFQATT and SNEGSKA (reference sequence). The CDR3 is 14 amino acids. CDR3 sequence (DNA): TGCAGTGCTACATCTAGCGGACATTACAATGAGCAGTTCTTC. It yields the protein CSATSSGHYNEQFF.

The chain is built from TRBV6-6 and TRBJ2-1, with 10 positions matching TRBD1. This CDR3 is 16 amino acids long. Trimming took 7 bases from V and 1 from J; bases not matched to a gene: 7. In germline, CDR1 is MNHNY, CDR2 SVGAGI (reference sequence). CDR3 DNA sequence: TGTGCCAGCACAACGGACAGGGGGAAATCCTACAATGAGCAGTTCTTC. It yields the protein CASTTDRGKSYNEQFF.

This clonotype was counted ten times or more. This rearrangement joins TRBV2 to TRBJ2-1; D perhaps matches TRBD2 (6 bases). V was cut by 5 bases and J by 9 bases, with 11 bases left in between. Germline V gene sequence: CDR1 SNHLY, CDR2 FYNNEI. This CDR3 region has 12 residues. The CDR3 here is CASSRDSLEQFF. For the CDR3, the DNA is TGTGCCAGCAGTAGGGACTCCCTTGAGCAGTTCTTC.

This clonotype showed up many times. V usage is TRBV28 and J usage is TRBJ1-2; unclear D gene. With 2 bases removed from V and 4 bases from J, the gap between germline ends came to 11 bases. The CDR3 sequence is 14 residues long. Looked up from germline, CDR1 is MDHEN and CDR2 is SYDVKM. CDR3 loop: CASSLEGEGYGYTF. In nucleotides, the CDR3 is TGTGCCAGCAGTTTAGAGGGCGAAGGCTATGGCTACACCTTC.

This clonotype was detected many times. This chain uses TRBV12-3 or TRBV12-4 with TRBJ1-2; no reliable D call. The CDR3 loop spans 11 amino acids. V lost 4 bases and J 5 bases, leaving 5 bases between the germline ends. The CDR3 DNA follows: TGTGCCAGCAGTTATGATTATGGCTACACCTTC. It is translated as CASSYDYGYTF.

In its sample, this clonotype was seen many times. V usage is TRBV20-1 and J usage is TRBJ1-5; D is ambiguous. This CDR3 has 13 amino acids. V lost 5 bases to trimming and J lost 4 bases, with 12 bases between them. CDR1 DFQATT and CDR2 SNEGSKA come from the germline V gene (reference sequence). The DNA for the CDR3 is TGCAGTGCTGGTAAAGTGGGGAATCAGCCCCAGCATTTT. Its protein product is CSAGKVGNQPQHF.

V gene TRBV29-1 combines with J gene TRBJ2-7, with TRBD1 identical over 8 bases. This CDR3 comprises 14 residues. V dropped 3 bases and J dropped 2; count of bases not matched to a gene: 6. Germline-derived CDR1 and CDR2 are SQVTM and ANQGSEA. CDR3 region: CSVDIGTGTYEQYF. CDR3 nucleotides: TGCAGCGTTGACATCGGGACAGGAACCTACGAGCAGTACTTC.

In this sample, this clonotype turned up many times. CDR3 sequence reads: CASSLGRGMNTEAFF. The CDR3 DNA is TGTGCCAGCAGTTTGGGTAGGGGAATGAACACTGAAGCTTTCTTT. The chain employs TRBV28 and TRBJ1-1; D is possibly TRBD1 (5 bases). CDR3 length: 15 residues. Germline CDR1 and CDR2: MDHEN and SYDVKM. V lost 3 bases and J 0 bases, leaving 11 bases between the germline ends.

The table lists this clonotype with many counts. The V and J genes are TRBV19 and TRBJ1-5; 7 positions match TRBD1. After removal of 2 bases from V and 2 bases from J, the junction contained 9 bases not matched to a gene. The CDR3 is 17 amino acids. Germline CDR1 reads LNHDA; CDR2 reads SQIVND (reference sequence). CDR3 DNA: TGTGCCAGTAGTATACGTAATCGAGGGGGCGGCAATCAGCCCCAGCATTTT. As protein: CASSIRNRGGGNQPQHF. The variable domain in full, with the rest retrieved from reference TRBV19 and TRBJ1-5, is DGGITQSPKYLFRKEGQNVTLSCEQNLNHDAMYWYRQDPGQGLRLIYYSQIVNDFQKGDIAEGYSVSREKKESFPLTVTSAQKNPTAFYLCASSIRNRGGGNQPQHFGDGTRLSIL.

This clonotype was seen a few times. The rearrangement links TRBV12-3 or TRBV12-4 to TRBJ1-6; 7 bases align to TRBD1. This CDR3 has 16 residues. The trim removed 5 bases at V and 6 bases at J, leaving 10 bases unmatched. The CDR3 bases are TGTGCCAGCAGTGCTCAACAGGGGTTGGGTAATTCACCCCTCCACTTT. Translating gives CASSAQQGLGNSPLHF.

This clonotype came up many times. The J gene is TRBJ1-1, the V gene TRBV19; D may be TRBD1 (6 bases). Trimming left V 10 bases short and J 3 bases short, with 18 bases between. Germline V lookup: CDR1 LNHDA, CDR2 SQIVND (reference sequence). The CDR3 contains 14 residues. The CDR3, as DNA: TGTGCCACCTTGGGGGGGGGCAGAGACACTGAAGCTTTCTTT. Translating gives CATLGGGRDTEAFF.